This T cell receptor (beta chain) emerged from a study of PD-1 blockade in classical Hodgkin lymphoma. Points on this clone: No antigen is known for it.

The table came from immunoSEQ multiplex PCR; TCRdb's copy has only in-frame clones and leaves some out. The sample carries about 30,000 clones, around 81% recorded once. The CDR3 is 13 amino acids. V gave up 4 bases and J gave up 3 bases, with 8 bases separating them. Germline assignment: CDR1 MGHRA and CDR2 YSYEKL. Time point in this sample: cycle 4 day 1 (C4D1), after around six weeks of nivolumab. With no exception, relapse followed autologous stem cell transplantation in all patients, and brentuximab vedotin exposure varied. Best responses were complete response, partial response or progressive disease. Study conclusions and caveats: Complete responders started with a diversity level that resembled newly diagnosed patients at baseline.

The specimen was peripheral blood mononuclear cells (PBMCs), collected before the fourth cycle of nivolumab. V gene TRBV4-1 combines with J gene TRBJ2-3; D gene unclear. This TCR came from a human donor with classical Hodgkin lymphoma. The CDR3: CASSPGRTDTQYF. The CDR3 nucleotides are TGCGCCAGCAGCCCGGGTCGGACAGATACGCAGTATTTT.